This T cell receptor (beta chain) is from a study of blood T cell repertoires in COVID-19. As for the study in general: Sites across the United States, Italy and Spain contributed samples from acute and convalescent COVID-19. The cDNA or gDNA used as material had been derived from T cells, B-cell-depleted T cells, or PBMCs.

Germline V gene lookup returns CDR1 KGHSH and CDR2 LQKENI. This CDR3 is built from 14 residues. V shed 4 bases, J shed 6 bases, and the junction held 8 bases outside the gene matches. Authors' methods: Nucleated cell counts were estimated from reference gene primer amplification. Using immunoSEQ multiplex PCR, the repertoire was profiled, and TCRdb retains in-frame clones only, with some absent. The DNA was the basis for D and trimming; V, J and clone size are from that table. The top ten hold around 6% of the sample, which has some 57,000 clones, roughly 92% seen once. Sequencing was done on a sample of peripheral blood. The clonotype originates from a human donor in a cohort sampled during active COVID-19. This chain joins TRBV18 and TRBJ1-2; the match to TRBD1 covers 7 bases. The CDR3: CASSRWDSRHGYTF. Here the CDR3 DNA reads TGTGCCAGCTCACGGTGGGACAGTCGACATGGCTACACCTTC.